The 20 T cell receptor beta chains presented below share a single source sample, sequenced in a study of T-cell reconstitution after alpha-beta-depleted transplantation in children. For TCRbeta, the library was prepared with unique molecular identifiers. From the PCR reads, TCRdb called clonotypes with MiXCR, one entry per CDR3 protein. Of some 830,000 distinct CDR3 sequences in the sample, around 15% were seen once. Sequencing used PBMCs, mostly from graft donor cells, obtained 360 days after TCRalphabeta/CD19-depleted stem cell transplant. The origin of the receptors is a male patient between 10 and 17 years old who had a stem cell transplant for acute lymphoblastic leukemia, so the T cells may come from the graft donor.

The CDR3 spells CASSWGRGVETQYF. The DNA of the CDR3 is TGTGCCAGCAGTTGGGGCAGGGGAGTAGAGACCCAGTACTTC. This chain joins TRBV12-3 or TRBV12-4 and TRBJ2-5, with D tentatively TRBD1 (6 bases). Trimming left V 4 bases short and J 4 bases short, with 13 bases between. The length of the CDR3 is 14 residues.

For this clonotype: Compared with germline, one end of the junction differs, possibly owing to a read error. The CDR3 DNA reads as TGTGCCAGCAGCTTAGCGATGGGTGGACAGGGTTTT. Its protein is CASSLAMGGQGF. This chain connects TRBV7-9 to TRBJ2-3, with TRBD1 identical over 8 bases. The CDR3 runs to 12 residues. Germline values: CDR1 SEHNR, CDR2 FQNEAQ (reference sequence). The full variable domain, its missing parts supplied by reference TRBV7-9 and TRBJ2-3, is DTGVSQNPRHKITKRGQNVTFRCDPISEHNRLYWYRQTLGQGPEFLTYFQNEAQLEKSRLLSDRFSAERPKGSFSTLEIQRTEQGDSAMYLCASSLAMGGQGFGPGTRLTVL.

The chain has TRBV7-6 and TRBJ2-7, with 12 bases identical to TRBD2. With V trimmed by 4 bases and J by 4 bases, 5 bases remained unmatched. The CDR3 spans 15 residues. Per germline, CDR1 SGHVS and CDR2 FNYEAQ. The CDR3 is CASSSGLAGRYEQYF. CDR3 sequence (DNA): TGTGCCAGCAGCTCCGGACTAGCGGGAAGATACGAGCAGTACTTC.

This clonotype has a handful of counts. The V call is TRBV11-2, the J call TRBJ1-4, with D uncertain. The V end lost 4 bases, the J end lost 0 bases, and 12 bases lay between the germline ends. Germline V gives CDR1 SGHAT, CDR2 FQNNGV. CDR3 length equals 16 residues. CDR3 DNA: TGTGCCAGCAGCTCTTCGGTCTATGCAACTAATGAAAAACTGTTTTTT. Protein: CASSSSVYATNEKLFF.

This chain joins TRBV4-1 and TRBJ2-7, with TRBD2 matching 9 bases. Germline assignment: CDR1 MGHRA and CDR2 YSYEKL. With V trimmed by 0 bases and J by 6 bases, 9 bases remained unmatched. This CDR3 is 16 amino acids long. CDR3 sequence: CASSQEGASGMGEQYF. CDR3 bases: TGCGCCAGCAGCCAAGAGGGAGCTAGCGGGATGGGCGAGCAGTACTTC.

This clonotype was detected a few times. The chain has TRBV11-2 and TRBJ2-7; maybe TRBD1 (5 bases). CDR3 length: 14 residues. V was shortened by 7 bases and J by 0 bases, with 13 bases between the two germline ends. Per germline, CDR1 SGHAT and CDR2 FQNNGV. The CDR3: CASMGRAYSYEQYF. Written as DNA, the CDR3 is TGTGCCAGCATGGGCAGGGCCTACTCCTACGAGCAGTACTTC.

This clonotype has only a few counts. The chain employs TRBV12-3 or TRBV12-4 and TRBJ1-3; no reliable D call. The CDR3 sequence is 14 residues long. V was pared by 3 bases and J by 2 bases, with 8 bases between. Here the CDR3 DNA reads TGTGCCAGCAGTTTTCGGTTAGCTGGAAACACCATATATTTT. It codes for CASSFRLAGNTIYF.

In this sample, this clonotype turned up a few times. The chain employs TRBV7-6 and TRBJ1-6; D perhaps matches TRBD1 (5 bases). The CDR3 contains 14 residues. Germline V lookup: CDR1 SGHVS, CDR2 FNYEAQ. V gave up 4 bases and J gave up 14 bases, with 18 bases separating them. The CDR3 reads CASSSGGALLTLHF. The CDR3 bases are TGTGCCAGCAGCTCGGGAGGGGCTCTTTTAACCCTCCACTTT.

CDR3 loop: CASRPLPGDNEQFF. In nucleotides, the CDR3 is TGTGCCAGCCGACCTTTACCGGGAGACAATGAGCAGTTCTTC. The J gene is TRBJ2-1, the V gene TRBV7-9; maybe TRBD2 (6 bases). Germline values: CDR1 SEHNR, CDR2 FQNEAQ (reference sequence). The CDR3 consists of 14 residues. The V and J ends lost 8 bases and 5 bases respectively, with 16 bases between them.

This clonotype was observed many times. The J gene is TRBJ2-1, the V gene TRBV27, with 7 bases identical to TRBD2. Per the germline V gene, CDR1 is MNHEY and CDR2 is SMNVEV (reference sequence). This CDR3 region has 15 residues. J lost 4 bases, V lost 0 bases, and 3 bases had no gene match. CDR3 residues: CASSLSGTIYNEQFF. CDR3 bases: TGTGCCAGCAGTTTATCAGGGACTATATACAATGAGCAGTTCTTC.

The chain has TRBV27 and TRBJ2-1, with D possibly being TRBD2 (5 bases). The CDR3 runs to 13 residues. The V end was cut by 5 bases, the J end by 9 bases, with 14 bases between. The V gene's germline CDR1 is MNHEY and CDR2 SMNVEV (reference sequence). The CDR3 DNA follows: TGTGCCAGCAGTAGATACGAGGGATTTGAGCAGTTCTTC. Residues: CASSRYEGFEQFF.

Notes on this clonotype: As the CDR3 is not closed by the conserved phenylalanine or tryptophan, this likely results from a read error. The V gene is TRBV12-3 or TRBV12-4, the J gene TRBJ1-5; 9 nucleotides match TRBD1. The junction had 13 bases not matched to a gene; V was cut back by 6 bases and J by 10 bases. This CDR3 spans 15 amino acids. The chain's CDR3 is CASRAGTGGSGPQHV. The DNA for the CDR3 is TGTGCCAGCAGGGCCGGCACAGGGGGCTCGGGACCCCAGCATGTT.

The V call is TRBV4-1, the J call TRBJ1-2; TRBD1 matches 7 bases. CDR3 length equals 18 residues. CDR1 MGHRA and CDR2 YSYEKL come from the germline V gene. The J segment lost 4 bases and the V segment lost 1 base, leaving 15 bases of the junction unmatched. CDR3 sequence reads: CASSQGGGGIPWFYGYTF. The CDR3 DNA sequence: TGCGCCAGCAGCCAAGGTGGAGGGGGCATACCCTGGTTCTATGGCTACACCTTC.

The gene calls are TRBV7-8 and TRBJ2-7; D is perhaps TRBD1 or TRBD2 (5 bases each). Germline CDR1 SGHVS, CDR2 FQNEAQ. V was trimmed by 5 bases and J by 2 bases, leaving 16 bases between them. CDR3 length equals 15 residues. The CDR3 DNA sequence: TGTGCCAGCAGCCGAGTGGGGACCCAGACCTACGAGCAGTACTTC. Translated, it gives CASSRVGTQTYEQYF.

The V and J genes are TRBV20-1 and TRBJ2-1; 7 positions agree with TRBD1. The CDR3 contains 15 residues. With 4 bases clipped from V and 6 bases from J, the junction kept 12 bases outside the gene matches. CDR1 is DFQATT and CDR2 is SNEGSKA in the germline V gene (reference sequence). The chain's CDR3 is CSANRDSPYSNEQFF. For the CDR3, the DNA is TGCAGTGCTAATAGGGACAGCCCCTACAGCAATGAGCAGTTCTTC.

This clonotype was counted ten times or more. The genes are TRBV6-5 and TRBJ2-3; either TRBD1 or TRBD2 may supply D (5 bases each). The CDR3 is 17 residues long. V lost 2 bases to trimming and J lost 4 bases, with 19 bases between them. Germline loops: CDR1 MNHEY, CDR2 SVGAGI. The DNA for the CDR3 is TGTGCCAGCAGTTACGGGGGATGGAGTGGGGTCCCAGATACGCAGTATTTT. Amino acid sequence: CASSYGGWSGVPDTQYF.

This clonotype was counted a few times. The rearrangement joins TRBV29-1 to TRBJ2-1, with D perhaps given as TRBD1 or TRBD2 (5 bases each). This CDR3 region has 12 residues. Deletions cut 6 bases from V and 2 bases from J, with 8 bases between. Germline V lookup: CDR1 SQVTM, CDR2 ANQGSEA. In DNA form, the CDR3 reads TGCAGCGTAGGGGACCCCTACAATGAGCAGTTCTTC. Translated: CSVGDPYNEQFF.

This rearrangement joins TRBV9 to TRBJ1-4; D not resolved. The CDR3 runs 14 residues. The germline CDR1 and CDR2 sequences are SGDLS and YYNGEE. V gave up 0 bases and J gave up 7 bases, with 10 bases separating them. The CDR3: CASSVGVGGEKLFF. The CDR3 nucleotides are TGTGCCAGCAGCGTAGGCGTGGGTGGTGAAAAACTGTTTTTT.

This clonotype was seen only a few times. This chain's CDR3 is CASSLRTEYYEQYF. The CDR3 nucleotides are TGCGCCAGCAGCTTAAGGACAGAATACTACGAGCAGTACTTC. The rearrangement links TRBV5-1 to TRBJ2-7; the D gene is possibly TRBD1 (6 bases). The CDR3 is made up of 14 amino acids. Trimming pared 2 bases from V and 3 bases from J, leaving 12 bases between. Looked up from germline, CDR1 is SGHRS and CDR2 is YFSETQ. The full variable domain, its missing parts supplied by reference TRBV5-1 and TRBJ2-7, is KAGVTQTPRYLIKTRGQQVTLSCSPISGHRSVSWYQQTPGQGLQFLFEYFSETQRNKGNFPGRFSGRQFSNSRSEMNVSTLELGDSALYLCASSLRTEYYEQYFGPGTRLTVT.

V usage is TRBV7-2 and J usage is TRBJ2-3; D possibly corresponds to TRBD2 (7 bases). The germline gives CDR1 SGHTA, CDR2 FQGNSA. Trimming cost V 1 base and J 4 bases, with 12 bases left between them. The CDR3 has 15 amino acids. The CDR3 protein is CASSLGGGPADTQYF. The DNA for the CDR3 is TGTGCCAGCAGCTTAGGGGGGGGGCCGGCAGATACGCAGTATTTT.